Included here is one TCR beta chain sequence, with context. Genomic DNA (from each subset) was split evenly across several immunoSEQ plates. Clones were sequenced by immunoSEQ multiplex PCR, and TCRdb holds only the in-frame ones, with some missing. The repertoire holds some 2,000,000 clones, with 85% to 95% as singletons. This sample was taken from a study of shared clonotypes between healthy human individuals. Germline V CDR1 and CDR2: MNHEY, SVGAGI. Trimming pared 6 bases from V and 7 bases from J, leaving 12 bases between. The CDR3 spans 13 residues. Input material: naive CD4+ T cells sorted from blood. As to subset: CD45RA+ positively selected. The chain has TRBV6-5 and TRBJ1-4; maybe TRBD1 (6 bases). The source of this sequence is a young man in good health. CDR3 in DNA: TGTGCCAGCAGGACACAGGGTTCTGAAAAACTGTTTTTT. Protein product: CASRTQGSEKLFF.